One sample yielded the 20 T cell receptor beta chains listed below, sequenced in a study of response to subunit inactivated influenza vaccine (dated by TCRdb to the late 2010s). Preparation of the library involved RT-PCR. The listed sequencing device is Illumina HiSeq 2500. TCRdb reran the public reads through fastp at Q25 and MiXCR, keeping productive beta chains. Each record represents a unique CDR3 protein, reported with the most common genes and DNA among its rows. This sample has a few hundred thousand distinct CDR3 sequences in its table, and about 20% of those were observed once. About 9.3% of the sample is taken by the ten largest. Sequencing used PBMCs from blood, obtained about 20 months after vaccination. Receptor source: a man aged 45 to 75 who received an inactivated influenza vaccine. Donor details come from another sample of the same person, matched by shared clones.

This clonotype was seen a handful of times. The chain carries TRBV7-2 and TRBJ1-3; D is ambiguous. The CDR3 length is 14 residues. Per germline, CDR1 SGHTA and CDR2 FQGNSA. V dropped 3 bases and J dropped 1 base, with 7 bases sitting between them. The DNA for the CDR3 is TGTGCCAGCAGCTTTCGGGAGTCTGGAAACACCATATATTTT. As protein: CASSFRESGNTIYF.

This clonotype has a handful of counts. The rearrangement joins TRBV5-6 to TRBJ1-3; D uncertain. Germline loops: CDR1 SGHDT, CDR2 YYEEEE. V lost 1 base and J lost 2, with 7 bases in between. The CDR3 loop spans 14 amino acids. The chain's CDR3 is CASSLRHPGNTIYF. The DNA for the CDR3 is TGTGCCAGCAGCTTGCGACACCCTGGAAACACCATATATTTT.

In DNA form, the CDR3 reads TGCAGTGCTAGAGATGGTGTGTGGGGGGATAACACAGATACGCAGTATTTT. Translation: CSARDGVWGDNTDTQYF. The chain employs TRBV20-1 and TRBJ2-3; D may be TRBD2 (6 bases). Germline V gene sequence: CDR1 DFQATT, CDR2 SNEGSKA (reference sequence). The CDR3 is made up of 17 amino acids. V was cut by 0 bases and J by 2 bases, with 18 bases left in between.

CDR3 nucleotide sequence: TGTGCCAGCAGCCCCGCGGGTAGCTCCTACGAGCAGTACTTC. It is translated as CASSPAGSSYEQYF. The chain carries TRBV21-1 and TRBJ2-7; the table calls TRBD2, which could not be checked here. TRBV21-1 is classified as a pseudogene. The CDR3 has 14 amino acids.

This clonotype occurred many times. The chain joins TRBV5-1 to TRBJ1-4; maybe TRBD1 (5 bases). V lost 5 bases and J lost 5, with 10 bases in between. The germline V gene has CDR1 SGHRS and CDR2 YFSETQ. The length of the CDR3 is 13 residues. The CDR3 sequence is CASRRDPNEKLFF. CDR3 DNA: TGCGCCAGCAGACGGGACCCGAATGAAAAACTGTTTTTT.

Only a few counts were recorded for this clonotype. The V and J genes are TRBV5-1 and TRBJ1-1; TRBD1 matches at 9 bases. The CDR3 is made up of 14 amino acids. The V and J ends lost 5 bases and 5 bases, in that order; junction bases with no gene match: 7. Germline V gene sequence: CDR1 SGHRS, CDR2 YFSETQ. The CDR3 protein is CASSSGTGITEAFF. The DNA for the CDR3 is TGCGCCAGCAGTTCCGGGACAGGGATTACTGAAGCTTTCTTT.

This clonotype showed up many times. The V gene is TRBV12-3 or TRBV12-4, the J gene TRBJ2-4; perhaps D is TRBD1 or TRBD2 (5 bases each). V was pared by 6 bases and J by 1 base, with 19 bases between. The CDR3 runs to 17 residues. The CDR3 nucleotides are TGTGCCAGCAGCCCGGGACCCCTAAAACGGGCCAAAAACATTCAGTACTTC. It specifies CASSPGPLKRAKNIQYF.

The chain carries TRBV19 and TRBJ2-5, with 8 nucleotides matching TRBD1. This CDR3 contains 15 residues. The junction had 9 bases not matched to a gene; V was cut back by 7 bases and J by 2 bases. The V gene's germline CDR1 is LNHDA and CDR2 SQIVND (reference sequence). The CDR3 DNA follows: TGTGCCAGTAACCAGGGGGCGCGGATACAAGAGACCCAGTACTTC. It yields the protein CASNQGARIQETQYF.

The table lists this clonotype with a few counts. The chain is built from TRBV6-5 and TRBJ2-2; no firm D call. The CDR3 is 15 amino acids. The V end lost 4 bases, the J end lost 0 bases, and 9 bases lay between the germline ends. Germline V gene lookup returns CDR1 MNHEY and CDR2 SVGAGI. CDR3 DNA sequence: TGTGCCAGCAGTTCCCGGACGTCGAACACCGGGGAGCTGTTTTTT. Translation gives CASSSRTSNTGELFF.

The CDR3 loop is CSVGALAGGPRDEQFF. CDR3 DNA sequence: TGCAGCGTTGGAGCCCTAGCGGGAGGGCCGAGGGATGAGCAGTTCTTC. The genes are TRBV29-1 and TRBJ2-1; 12 bases fit TRBD2. Germline V gene data show CDR1 as SQVTM and CDR2 as ANQGSEA. Trimming at V came to 4 bases and at J to 8 bases, leaving 12 bases not matched to a gene. This CDR3 has 16 amino acids.

This clonotype has more than one count but fewer than ten. The chain employs TRBV6-5 and TRBJ2-1; no clear D. CDR1 and CDR2 (germline): MNHEY, SVGAGI. The CDR3 has 15 residues. V lost 0 bases and J lost 0, with 6 bases in between. The CDR3 DNA reads as TGTGCCAGCAGTTACTCGCAGAGCTCCTACAATGAGCAGTTCTTC. Translating gives CASSYSQSSYNEQFF.

In its sample, this clonotype was seen a few times. This chain uses TRBV6-5 with TRBJ1-5, with D perhaps TRBD1 (6 bases). The germline V gene encodes CDR1 MNHEY and CDR2 SVGAGI. This CDR3 contains 15 residues. Trimming left V 4 bases short and J 4 bases short, with 14 bases between. CDR3 sequence: CASSSTGTTNQPQHF. Written as DNA, the CDR3 is TGTGCCAGCAGTTCAACCGGGACAACTAATCAGCCCCAGCATTTT.

The genes are TRBV29-1 and TRBJ2-2, with 10 nucleotides matching TRBD2. From germline, CDR1 is SQVTM and CDR2 ANQGSEA. V lost 5 bases to trimming and J lost 7 bases; unmatched junction nucleotides: 10. The CDR3 consists of 15 residues. The CDR3 sequence: CSVRFSGRLDGELFF. CDR3 DNA: TGCAGCGTTCGTTTTAGCGGGAGGCTAGACGGGGAGCTGTTTTTT.

This clonotype came up once. This rearrangement joins TRBV18 to TRBJ2-7; D remains ambiguous. CDR3 length: 14 residues. Trimming stripped 0 bases from V and 1 base from J, with 7 bases between. Germline CDR1 KGHSH, CDR2 LQKENI. This CDR3 reads CASSPPWDSYEQYF. CDR3 coding DNA: TGTGCCAGCTCACCACCGTGGGATTCCTACGAGCAGTACTTC.

The J gene is TRBJ1-2, the V gene TRBV28; no clear D. The V gene's germline CDR1 is MDHEN and CDR2 SYDVKM. This CDR3 region has 11 residues. Trimming stripped 5 bases from V and 8 bases from J, with 9 bases between. The CDR3 sequence is CASSIRRGYTF. The CDR3 coding sequence is TGTGCCAGCAGTATCCGCCGCGGCTACACCTTC.

This clonotype was counted a few times. The chain has TRBV3-1 and TRBJ2-5, with a tentative D call TRBD1 (5 bases). This CDR3 is 13 amino acids long. Trimming removed 4 bases from V and 8 bases from J, with 14 bases in between. CDR1 is LGHDT, CDR2 YNNKEL, per germline (reference sequence). The CDR3, as DNA: TGTGCCAGCAGCCTTTACCAGGGTTTCACCCAGTACTTC. This sequence encodes CASSLYQGFTQYF.

The V and J genes are TRBV7-9 and TRBJ2-5; D may be TRBD1 (5 bases). Trimming took off 4 bases at V and 1 base at J, with 13 bases between the two ends. This CDR3 has 15 residues. Germline V gene lookup returns CDR1 SEHNR and CDR2 FQNEAQ (reference sequence). The CDR3 coding sequence is TGTGCCAGCAGCTGGGGCTCGGGCATCCAAGAGACCCAGTACTTC. It is translated as CASSWGSGIQETQYF.

The chain couples TRBV11-2 to TRBJ2-6, with a possible D match to TRBD2 (6 bases). Trimming left V 8 bases short and J 2 bases short, with 22 bases between. The CDR3 is made up of 18 amino acids. Germline lookup yields CDR1 SGHAT and CDR2 FQNNGV. The CDR3 protein is CASPSGGNLTTGANVLTF. The CDR3 coding sequence is TGTGCCAGCCCTAGTGGGGGGAACTTAACCACTGGGGCCAACGTCCTGACTTTC.

This clonotype was recorded at least ten times. The chain uses TRBV2 and TRBJ2-4; TRBD1 aligns across 7 bases. CDR1 is SNHLY, CDR2 FYNNEI, per germline. Trimming at V came to 3 bases and at J to 2 bases, leaving 1 base not matched to a gene. The CDR3 has 14 amino acids. The DNA of the CDR3 is TGTGCCAGCAGTGAGACAGGGACCAAAAACATTCAGTACTTC. It encodes CASSETGTKNIQYF.

This clonotype has a handful of counts. The genes are TRBV27 and TRBJ1-6, with 9 bases matching TRBD1. Per the germline V gene, CDR1 is MNHEY and CDR2 is SMNVEV (reference sequence). There are 15 residues in the CDR3. The trim removed 0 bases at V and 9 bases at J, leaving 3 bases unmatched. The CDR3 spells CASSLSGTGSSPLHF. The DNA of the CDR3 is TGTGCCAGCAGTTTATCTGGGACAGGGAGTTCACCCCTCCACTTT.